This entry lists 30 T cell receptor beta chains sequenced from one sample in a study of OX40 agonist ivuxolimab in advanced cancers. Here immunoSEQ multiplex PCR was the method, and the copy in TCRdb shows in-frame clones only, minus some. The sample includes over 85,000 clones, approximately 90% of them seen just once. Sequenced material: CD4+ or CD8+ T cells sorted from blood, taken in a trial of the OX40 agonist ivuxolimab. These receptor sequences come from an adult with an advanced solid tumor such as melanoma, head and neck, liver or kidney cancer.

This chain connects TRBV7-3 to TRBJ2-7, with D perhaps matching TRBD1 or TRBD2 (5 bases each). Trimming took off 6 bases at V and 6 bases at J, with 15 bases between the two ends. In germline, CDR1 is SGHTA, CDR2 FQGTGA. The CDR3 is 13 amino acids. The CDR3 here is CASSSGTAGEQYF. CDR3 DNA sequence: TGTGCCAGCAGTTCTGGGACGGCGGGCGAGCAGTACTTC.

This chain connects TRBV7-8 to TRBJ2-5, with D possibly called TRBD1 or TRBD2 (5 bases each). Germline V gene data show CDR1 as SGHVS and CDR2 as FQNEAQ. The CDR3 loop spans 15 amino acids. Trimming cost V 1 base and J 5 bases, with 14 bases left between them. The CDR3: CASSLGGTQRETQYF. CDR3 bases: TGTGCCAGCAGCTTAGGAGGGACCCAGAGGGAGACCCAGTACTTC.

This sequence joins TRBV4-1 and TRBJ2-1; 7 bases line up with TRBD2. The CDR3 is 15 amino acids. V lost 1 base and J lost 7; bases outside the gene matches: 7. Germline CDR1 MGHRA, CDR2 YSYEKL. The CDR3 sequence: CASSQAGREGNEQFF. CDR3 bases: TGCGCCAGCAGCCAAGCGGGAAGGGAGGGGAATGAGCAGTTCTTC.

The chain uses TRBV5-1 and TRBJ1-1; D ambiguous. Germline loops: CDR1 SGHRS, CDR2 YFSETQ. Trimming removed 0 bases from V and 1 base from J, with 16 bases in between. The CDR3 sequence is 17 residues long. In nucleotides, the CDR3 is TGCGCCAGCAGCTTGGATCCTAGGACCCGATCGAACACTGAAGCTTTCTTT. It codes for CASSLDPRTRSNTEAFF.

CDR3 DNA: TGTGCCAGTAGTATAAGCCGGGACCATATCTACGAGCAGTACTTC. It specifies CASSISRDHIYEQYF. V usage is TRBV19 and J usage is TRBJ2-7, with D perhaps TRBD1 or TRBD2 (5 bases each). Deletions cut 2 bases from V and 3 bases from J, with 14 bases between. This CDR3 has 15 amino acids. In germline, CDR1 is LNHDA, CDR2 SQIVND (reference sequence).

The chain employs TRBV7-3 and TRBJ2-1; TRBD2 matches at 14 bases. Germline-derived CDR1 and CDR2 are SGHTA and FQGTGA. This CDR3 spans 15 amino acids. With 4 bases clipped from V and 9 bases from J, the junction kept 5 bases outside the gene matches. The CDR3 nucleotides read TGTGCCAGCAGCTCGGGACTAGCGGGGGCGAGTGAGCAGTTCTTC. This codes for CASSSGLAGASEQFF.

The gene calls are TRBV6-5 and TRBJ1-1, with D hard to call. Germline CDR1 MNHEY, CDR2 SVGAGI. V lost 6 bases and J lost 1, with 9 bases in between. CDR3 length: 13 amino acids. CDR3 sequence reads: CASRRGGNTEAFF. DNA of the CDR3: TGTGCCAGCAGACGGGGAGGGAACACTGAAGCTTTCTTT.

This clone appeared a single time. V and J are TRBV7-9 and TRBJ1-3; the D is unclear. The CDR3 has 18 residues. Germline CDR1 and CDR2: SEHNR and FQNEAQ (reference sequence). With 2 bases removed from V and 0 bases from J, the gap between germline ends came to 17 bases. CDR3 protein: CASSLRPLGLTSGNTIYF. The CDR3, as DNA: TGTGCCAGCAGCTTAAGGCCCCTAGGACTGACCTCTGGAAACACCATATATTTT.

This clone was counted once. J is TRBJ2-1 and V is TRBV6-1; D is tentatively TRBD1 or TRBD2 (5 bases each). The CDR3 spans 14 residues. Germline values: CDR1 MNHNS, CDR2 SASEGT. The germline V and J ends were trimmed by 4 bases and 7 bases, with 14 bases remaining between them. In DNA form, the CDR3 reads TGTGCCAGCAGTGCGCGACTCTGGGGGAATGAGCAGTTCTTC. Translated, it gives CASSARLWGNEQFF.

This sequence joins TRBV9 and TRBJ1-2; possibly TRBD1 for D (5 bases). This CDR3 comprises 13 residues. Per germline, CDR1 SGDLS and CDR2 YYNGEE. Trimming pared 0 bases from V and 7 bases from J, leaving 10 bases between. The CDR3 DNA reads TGTGCCAGCAGCGTAGTATCAGGGTTTGGCTACACCTTC. Amino acid sequence: CASSVVSGFGYTF.

The rearrangement uses TRBV7-2 and TRBJ2-3, with 9 bases lining up with TRBD2. The CDR3 has 17 residues. J was trimmed by 2 bases and V by 1 base; bases with no gene match: 7. The germline CDR1 and CDR2 sequences are SGHTA and FQGNSA. The CDR3 nucleotides are TGTGCCAGCAGCTTAGACACAGCGGGGGGCCTCACAGATACGCAGTATTTT. Encoded protein: CASSLDTAGGLTDTQYF.

The rearrangement joins TRBV4-3 to TRBJ1-3, with TRBD1 as a possible D gene (6 bases). The CDR3 runs to 16 residues. V lost 0 bases to trimming and J lost 3 bases, with 12 bases between them. The germline gives CDR1 LGHNA, CDR2 YSLEER. The CDR3 region has the DNA TGCGCCAGCAGCCAAGAGTCAGGGGCGAGTGGAAACACCATATATTTT. Residues: CASSQESGASGNTIYF.

The chain combines TRBV4-1 with TRBJ2-7; 7 bases are a match to TRBD1. The CDR3 length is 12 residues. Trimming took 2 bases from V and 9 from J; bases not matched to a gene: 4. Germline CDR1 MGHRA, CDR2 YSYEKL. The CDR3 sequence is CASSQLGQRQYF. As DNA, the CDR3 is TGCGCCAGCAGCCAACTGGGACAGAGGCAGTACTTC.

The chain carries TRBV5-1 and TRBJ2-2; 7 nucleotides align to TRBD1. Germline V gene sequence: CDR1 SGHRS, CDR2 YFSETQ. V gave up 4 bases and J gave up 2 bases; unmatched junction bases: 5. The CDR3 is 15 residues long. Here the CDR3 DNA reads TGCGCCAGCAGCATTCGGACAGGCAACACCGGGGAGCTGTTTTTT. Amino acids: CASSIRTGNTGELFF. The full variable domain, completed using reference TRBV5-1 and TRBJ2-2, is KAGVTQTPRYLIKTRGQQVTLSCSPISGHRSVSWYQQTPGQGLQFLFEYFSETQRNKGNFPGRFSGRQFSNSRSEMNVSTLELGDSALYLCASSIRTGNTGELFFGEGSRLTVL.

The genes are TRBV9 and TRBJ2-3; the D is unclear. The CDR3 is 13 residues long. Trimming removed 6 bases from V and 2 bases from J, with 10 bases in between. CDR1 and CDR2 from the germline V gene are SGDLS and YYNGEE. The CDR3: CASNGRNTDTQYF. CDR3 DNA: TGTGCCAGCAACGGACGAAACACAGATACGCAGTATTTT. Supplemented by reference TRBV9 and TRBJ2-3, the full variable domain reads DSGVTQTPKHLITATGQRVTLRCSPRSGDLSVYWYQQSLDQGLQFLIQYYNGEERAKGNILERFSAQQFPDLHSELNLSSLELGDSALYFCASNGRNTDTQYFGPGTRLTVL.

The chain joins TRBV9 to TRBJ2-7, with D tentatively TRBD2 (5 bases). The CDR3 consists of 13 residues. V lost 0 bases and J 6 bases, leaving 10 bases between the germline ends. CDR1 SGDLS and CDR2 YYNGEE come from the germline V gene. As DNA, the CDR3 is TGTGCCAGCAGCGTAGCTCGGGAATCCGAGCAGTACTTC. This sequence encodes CASSVARESEQYF.

This clone has just one count. The rearrangement joins TRBV11-2 to TRBJ1-4; D call uncertain. The germline CDR1 and CDR2 sequences are SGHAT and FQNNGV. Trimming left V 2 bases short and J 8 bases short, with 9 bases between. The CDR3 sequence is 13 residues long. CDR3 nucleotide sequence: TGTGCCAGCAGCTTAATTGCCAACGAAAAACTGTTTTTT. Its translation: CASSLIANEKLFF. The full variable domain, rest sourced from reference TRBV11-2 and TRBJ1-4, is EAGVAQSPRYKIIEKRQSVAFWCNPISGHATLYWYQQILGQGPKLLIQFQNNGVVDDSQLPKDRFSAERLKGVDSTLKIQPAKLEDSAVYLCASSLIANEKLFFGSGTQLSVL.

This chain uses TRBV28 with TRBJ2-2, with D unresolved. The CDR3 sequence is 16 residues long. CDR1 MDHEN and CDR2 SYDVKM come from the germline V gene. V lost 2 bases and J 2 bases, leaving 12 bases between the germline ends. CDR3 nucleotide sequence: TGTGCCAGCAGTTTAATGCGGCTAACCAACACCGGGGAGCTGTTTTTT. This gives the protein CASSLMRLTNTGELFF.

The V gene is TRBV30, the J gene TRBJ1-6, with 8 bases aligning to TRBD1. Germline CDR1 GTSNPN, CDR2 SVGIG (reference sequence). V lost 0 bases, J lost 9 bases, and 4 bases stayed unmatched. The CDR3 spans 14 residues. The CDR3 region has the DNA TGTGCCTGGAGTGTGGTACAGGGGGGTTCACCCCTCCACTTT. Translated, it gives CAWSVVQGGSPLHF.

This clone was detected only once. The chain employs TRBV9 and TRBJ1-1, with unresolved D. V dropped 0 bases and J dropped 4 bases, with 10 bases sitting between them. Germline CDR1 SGDLS, CDR2 YYNGEE. The CDR3 spans 14 residues. This chain's CDR3 is CASSVDGFGTEAFF. CDR3 DNA sequence: TGTGCCAGCAGCGTAGACGGCTTTGGCACTGAAGCTTTCTTT.

On this clone itself: Distinct nucleotide sequences in the sample also encode this CDR3. V is TRBV29-1 and J is TRBJ1-1, with TRBD1 identical over 7 bases. V was pared by 7 bases and J by 2 bases, with 4 bases of the junction left unmatched. The CDR3 is 12 amino acids. The germline CDR1 and CDR2 sequences are SQVTM and ANQGSEA. The CDR3 DNA sequence: TGCAGCGCTGGACAGGTTAACACTGAAGCTTTCTTT. This gives the protein CSAGQVNTEAFF.

The chain has TRBV9 and TRBJ2-1; the D gene is possibly TRBD2 (6 bases). Looked up from germline, CDR1 is SGDLS and CDR2 is YYNGEE. V lost 4 bases, J lost 7 bases, and 15 bases lay in between. CDR3 length equals 14 residues. The CDR3 region is CASSSHGSENEQFF. CDR3 in DNA: TGTGCCAGCAGCTCCCACGGGAGTGAAAATGAGCAGTTCTTC.

The chain is built from TRBV19 and TRBJ1-1; no clear D. The CDR3 loop spans 13 amino acids. Trimming stripped 7 bases from V and 2 bases from J, with 11 bases between. Germline CDR1 LNHDA, CDR2 SQIVND (reference sequence). This CDR3 reads CASKIRGNTEAFF. For the CDR3, the DNA is TGTGCCAGTAAGATAAGAGGAAACACTGAAGCTTTCTTT.

The chain uses TRBV7-3 and TRBJ2-1; possibly TRBD1 for D (6 bases). Germline V gene lookup returns CDR1 SGHTA and CDR2 FQGTGA. The CDR3 extends over 17 amino acids. V dropped 5 bases and J dropped 5 bases, with 22 bases sitting between them. CDR3 sequence reads: CASSGSGTPRAHNEQFF. CDR3 DNA: TGTGCCAGCAGCGGATCAGGGACACCCCGGGCCCACAATGAGCAGTTCTTC.

V usage is TRBV10-3 and J usage is TRBJ2-5; 7 bases fit TRBD1. CDR1 and CDR2 (germline): ENHRY, SYGVKD. CDR3 length equals 13 residues. V shed 7 bases, J shed 2 bases, and the junction held 4 bases outside the gene matches. The CDR3 here is CAIKGAQQETQYF. As DNA, the CDR3 is TGTGCCATCAAGGGGGCCCAACAAGAGACCCAGTACTTC.

This chain uses TRBV14 with TRBJ1-3; 9 positions match TRBD1. The CDR3 contains 13 residues. Germline V gene data show CDR1 as SGHDN and CDR2 as FVKESK. With 7 bases clipped from V and 5 bases from J, the junction kept 3 bases outside the gene matches. The CDR3 reads CASTGTGRNTIYF. Here the CDR3 DNA reads TGTGCCAGCACCGGGACAGGGAGAAACACCATATATTTT.

This clone occurred a few times. The chain recombines TRBV6-5 with TRBJ2-7; D perhaps matches TRBD1 (5 bases). V was shortened by 2 bases and J by 0 bases, with 8 bases between the two germline ends. This CDR3 is 14 amino acids long. Germline CDR1 and CDR2: MNHEY and SVGAGI. For the CDR3, the DNA is TGTGCCAGCAGTTACGGGGCGAACTCCTACGAGCAGTACTTC. It specifies CASSYGANSYEQYF.

Details on this clone: A read error may produce the germline difference seen at one junction end. The rearrangement uses TRBV7-7 and TRBJ2-4, with D perhaps TRBD2 (5 bases). This CDR3 is built from 13 residues. CDR1 is SSHAT, CDR2 FNYEAQ, per germline (reference sequence). The CDR3 nucleotides are TGTGCTAGCAGCAAAGGACTGAATGACATTCAGTACTTC. It encodes CASSKGLNDIQYF.

V gene TRBV6-5 combines with J gene TRBJ1-4, with D perhaps TRBD1 (5 bases). The CDR3 runs to 15 residues. The germline gives CDR1 MNHEY, CDR2 SVGAGI. V lost 5 bases, J lost 8 bases, and 18 bases lay in between. CDR3 sequence: CASSTSGRGEEKLFF. In DNA, the CDR3 is TGTGCCAGCAGTACCTCGGGACGGGGCGAGGAAAAACTGTTTTTT.

CDR3 residues: CAWSPGWGNTIYF. The CDR3 region has the DNA TGTGCCTGGAGTCCAGGGTGGGGAAACACCATATATTTT. The chain combines TRBV30 with TRBJ1-3; weak D call: TRBD1 (5 bases). The germline V gene has CDR1 GTSNPN and CDR2 SVGIG (reference sequence). The CDR3 has 13 amino acids. V was clipped by 2 bases and J by 4 bases, with 9 bases between them. Filled out from reference TRBV30 and TRBJ1-3, the complete variable domain reads SQTIHQWPATLVQPVGSPLSLECTVEGTSNPNLYWYRQAAGRGLQLLFYSVGIGQISSEVPQNLSASRPQDRQFILSSKKLLLSDSGFYLCAWSPGWGNTIYFGEGSWLTVV.